Reported below is one T cell receptor (beta chain). This record belongs to a study of blood T cell repertoires in COVID-19. This table comes from immunoSEQ multiplex PCR, and its TCRdb copy is limited to in-frame clones, with some not included. The sample contains about 170,000 clones, 60% to 80% of which appear only once. The CDR3 has 16 amino acids. Germline assignment: CDR1 SNHLY and CDR2 FYNNEI. V shed 6 bases, J shed 3 bases, and the junction held 8 bases outside the gene matches. The gene calls are TRBV2 and TRBJ2-7, with 13 bases identical to TRBD2. Sequences were obtained from peripheral blood. The origin of this receptor is a man between 65 and 85 years old with acute or convalescent COVID-19. The CDR3 here is CASRPPGLAGDYEQYF. CDR3 sequence (DNA): TGTGCCAGCAGACCTCCAGGACTAGCGGGAGACTACGAGCAGTACTTC. Complete variable domain (other parts from reference TRBV2 and TRBJ2-7): EPEVTQTPSHQVTQMGQEVILRCVPISNHLYFYWYRQILGQKVEFLVSFYNNEISEKSEIFDDQFSVERPDGSNFTLKIRSTKLEDSAMYFCASRPPGLAGDYEQYFGPGTRLTVT.